This TCR beta chain derives from a study of cytomegalovirus exposure and HLA in healthy donors. Vbeta (60) and Jbeta (13) primers were used in the PCR. Some clones are missing from TCRdb's copy, which holds only in-frame ones; the method was immunoSEQ multiplex PCR. The sample records about 180,000 clones, 72% being singletons. This CDR3 comprises 16 residues. Trimming removed 0 bases from V and 4 bases from J, with 13 bases in between. Germline V gene data show CDR1 as LGHNT and CDR2 as FRNRAP. Material for sequencing was PBMCs. The TCR sequence derives from a human donor in good health. J is TRBJ1-3 and V is TRBV12-5, with no clear D. CDR3 bases: TGTGCTAGTGGTTTGGTACCCGGAGAGTCCGGAAACACCATATATTTT. Its protein is CASGLVPGESGNTIYF.